This record looks at one T cell receptor beta chain sequence and its context. What it binds is unknown. The data belong to a study of identical twins. Study-wide points: Out-of-frame alpha sequences common to twins exhibited a surplus of low generation probability. The conclusions drew on cross-sectional statistical analysis instead of tracking the same donors.

Only healthy Caucasians were included as donors. Template switching supplied a universal primer site; unique molecular identifiers were carried on the cDNA. Using its own MiXCR run on the 5' RACE reads, TCRdb lists one record per CDR3 protein. In the table there are 450,000 to 650,000 distinct CDR3 sequences, approximately 10% of which are singletons. These data were likewise used in another study, on yellow fever vaccine responses in identical twins.

Sequenced input: PBMCs. This receptor was taken from a woman aged 18-30 years in good health.

The CDR3 loop is CASSPDGVRPGGNEQFF. The CDR3 DNA sequence: TGCGCCAGCAGCCCTGATGGTGTCAGGCCAGGGGGCAATGAGCAGTTCTTC. This chain connects TRBV4-3 to TRBJ2-1; 7 bases agree with TRBD1. Germline V gene lookup returns CDR1 LGHNA and CDR2 YSLEER. V lost 4 bases, J lost 6 bases, and 15 bases stayed unmatched. This CDR3 contains 17 residues.